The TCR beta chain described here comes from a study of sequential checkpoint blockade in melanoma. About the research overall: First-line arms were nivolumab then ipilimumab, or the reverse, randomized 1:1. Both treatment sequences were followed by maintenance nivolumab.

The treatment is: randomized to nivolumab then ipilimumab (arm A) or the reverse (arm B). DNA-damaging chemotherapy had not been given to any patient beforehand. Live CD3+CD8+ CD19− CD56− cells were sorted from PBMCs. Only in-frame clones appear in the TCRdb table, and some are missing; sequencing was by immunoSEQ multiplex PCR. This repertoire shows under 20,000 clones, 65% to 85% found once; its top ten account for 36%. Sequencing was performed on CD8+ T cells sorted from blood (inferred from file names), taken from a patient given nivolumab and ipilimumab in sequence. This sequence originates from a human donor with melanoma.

CDR3 sequence: CASSEPGYEQYF. The CDR3 DNA reads TGCGCCAGCAGTGAGCCAGGCTACGAGCAGTACTTC. The V gene is TRBV10-1, the J gene TRBJ2-7; D gene ambiguous. V lost 2 bases to trimming and J lost 3 bases, with 5 bases between them. Germline values: CDR1 WNHNN, CDR2 SYGVQD (reference sequence). The CDR3 sequence is 12 residues long.